This TCR beta chain was obtained from a study of tumor and adjacent non-tumor tissue in lung cancer. Study as a whole: The cohort had 12 adenocarcinoma, a couple of squamous cell and 1 small cell patients. Study-level points and caveats: Compared with tumor, normal lung showed significantly lower TCR diversity. Top 100 clones took a larger repertoire share in normal lung.

Notes on this clonotype: The antigen is not known.

RNA was extracted from bulk tissue without any cell sorting. The normal lung tissue was taken more than 3 cm from the tumor edge. V shed 7 bases and J shed 2 bases, with 17 bases lying between them. The CDR3 has 14 amino acids. CDR1 is DFQATT and CDR2 is SNEGSKA in the germline V gene (reference sequence). The library came from three nested PCR rounds adapted from ARM-PCR protocols. MiXCR was run by TCRdb on the multiplex PCR reads, yielding one entry per CDR3 protein. The data show around 80,000 distinct CDR3 sequences, just over 75% seen once. The chain joins TRBV20-1 to TRBJ2-5, with D perhaps given as TRBD1 or TRBD2 (5 bases each). This receptor was identified in a man aged 65-85 years with non-small cell lung cancer. Sample: distant non-tumor lung tissue. The CDR3 coding sequence is TGCAGTGTCCCGGGTGTTGGGGGTCAAGAGACCCAGTACTTC. Translating gives CSVPGVGGQETQYF.